This T cell receptor beta chain derives from a study of cytomegalovirus exposure and HLA in healthy donors. Trimming took 4 bases from V and 5 from J, leaving 15 bases between them. CDR3 size: 14 residues. Germline V gene lookup returns CDR1 SGDLS and CDR2 YYNGEE. TCRdb's copy holds only in-frame clones and misses some; the assay was immunoSEQ multiplex PCR. The sample lists over 110,000 clones; more than 75% were seen once. The chain uses TRBV9 and TRBJ2-5, with D possibly being TRBD2 (6 bases). The clonotype originates from a young man in good health and CMV-seropositive. The sequenced material came from PBMCs. This chain's CDR3 is CASSPTLRGETQYF. In DNA, the CDR3 is TGTGCCAGCAGCCCAACACTCCGGGGGGAGACCCAGTACTTC.